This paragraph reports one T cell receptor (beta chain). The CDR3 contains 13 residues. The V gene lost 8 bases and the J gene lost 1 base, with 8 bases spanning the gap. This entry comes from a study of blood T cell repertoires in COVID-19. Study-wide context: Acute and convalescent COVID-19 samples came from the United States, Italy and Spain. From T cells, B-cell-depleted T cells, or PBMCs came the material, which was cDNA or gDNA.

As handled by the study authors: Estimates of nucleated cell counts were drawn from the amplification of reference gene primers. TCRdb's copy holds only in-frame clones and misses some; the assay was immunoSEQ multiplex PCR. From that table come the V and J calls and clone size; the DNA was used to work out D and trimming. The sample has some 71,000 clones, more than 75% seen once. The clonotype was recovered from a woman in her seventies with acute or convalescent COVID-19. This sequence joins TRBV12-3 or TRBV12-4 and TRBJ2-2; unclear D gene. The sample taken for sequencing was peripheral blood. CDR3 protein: CASLLGNTGELFF. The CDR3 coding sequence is TGTGCCAGCCTCCTCGGGAACACCGGGGAGCTGTTTTTT.